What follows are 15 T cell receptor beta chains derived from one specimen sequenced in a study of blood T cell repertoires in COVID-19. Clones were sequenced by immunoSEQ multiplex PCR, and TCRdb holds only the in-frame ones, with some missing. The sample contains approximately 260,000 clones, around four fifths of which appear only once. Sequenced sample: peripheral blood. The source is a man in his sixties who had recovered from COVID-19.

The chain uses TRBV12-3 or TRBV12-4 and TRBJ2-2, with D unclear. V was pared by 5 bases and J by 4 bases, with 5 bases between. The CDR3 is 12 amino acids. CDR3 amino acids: CASSRVTGELFF. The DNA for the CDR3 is TGTGCCAGCAGTCGGGTCACCGGGGAGCTGTTTTTT.

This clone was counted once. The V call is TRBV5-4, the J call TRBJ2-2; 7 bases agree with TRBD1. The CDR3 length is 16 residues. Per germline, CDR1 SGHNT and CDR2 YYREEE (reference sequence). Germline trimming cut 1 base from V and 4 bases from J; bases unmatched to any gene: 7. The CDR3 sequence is CASSLPGQRFTGELFF. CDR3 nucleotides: TGTGCCAGCAGCTTGCCGGGACAGCGATTCACCGGGGAGCTGTTTTTT.

The CDR3 region has the DNA TGCGCCAGCAGTGAGAAGAGAAGCCTCCGCACAGATACGCAGTATTTT. It specifies CASSEKRSLRTDTQYF. The chain is built from TRBV10-1 and TRBJ2-3; D uncertain. The germline V gene encodes CDR1 WNHNN and CDR2 SYGVQD (reference sequence). V was cut by 2 bases and J by 1 base, with 13 bases left in between. The CDR3 totals 16 residues.

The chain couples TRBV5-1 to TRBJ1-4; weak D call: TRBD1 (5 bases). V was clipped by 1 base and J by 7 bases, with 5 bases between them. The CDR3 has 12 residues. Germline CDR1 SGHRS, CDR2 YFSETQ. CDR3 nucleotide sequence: TGCGCCAGCAGCTTGCAGGGTGAAAAACTGTTTTTT. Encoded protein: CASSLQGEKLFF.

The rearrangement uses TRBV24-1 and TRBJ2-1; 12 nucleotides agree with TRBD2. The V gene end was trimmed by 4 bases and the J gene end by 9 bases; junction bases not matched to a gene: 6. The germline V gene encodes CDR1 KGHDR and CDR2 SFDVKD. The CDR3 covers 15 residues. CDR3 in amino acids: CATSDATSGGREQFF. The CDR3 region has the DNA TGTGCCACCAGTGACGCAACTAGCGGGGGGCGTGAGCAGTTCTTC.

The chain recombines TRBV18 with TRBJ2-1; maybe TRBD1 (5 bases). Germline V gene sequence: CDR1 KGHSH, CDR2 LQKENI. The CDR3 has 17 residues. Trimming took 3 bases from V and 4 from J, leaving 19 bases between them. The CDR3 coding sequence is TGTGCCAGCTCACCGACTGGAAGAGGATCAGGGTACAATGAGCAGTTCTTC. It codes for CASSPTGRGSGYNEQFF.

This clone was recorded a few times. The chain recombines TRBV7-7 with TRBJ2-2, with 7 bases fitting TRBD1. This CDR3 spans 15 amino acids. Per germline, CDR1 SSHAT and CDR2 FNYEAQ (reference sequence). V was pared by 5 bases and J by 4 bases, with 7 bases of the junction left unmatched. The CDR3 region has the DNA TGTGCCAGCAGCCCCGACAGGGCAGCCACCGGGGAGCTGTTTTTT. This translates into CASSPDRAATGELFF.

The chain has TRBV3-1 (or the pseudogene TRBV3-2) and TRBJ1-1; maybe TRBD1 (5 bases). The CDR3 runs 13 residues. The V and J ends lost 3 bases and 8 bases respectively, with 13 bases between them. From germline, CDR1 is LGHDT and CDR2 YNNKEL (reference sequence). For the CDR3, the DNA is TGTGCCAGCAGCCACCCCCGCGGGGGGGAAGCTTTCTTT. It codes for CASSHPRGGEAFF.

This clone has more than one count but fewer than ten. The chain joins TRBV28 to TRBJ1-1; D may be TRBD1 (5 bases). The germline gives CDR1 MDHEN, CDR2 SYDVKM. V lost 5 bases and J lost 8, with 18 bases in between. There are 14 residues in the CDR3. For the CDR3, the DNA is TGTGCCAGCAGTCCCCTAGGGGCCAAACGAGAAGCTTTCTTT. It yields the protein CASSPLGAKREAFF.

CDR3 residues: CASRGSPPRTDTQYF. CDR3 bases: TGTGCCAGCAGGGGCAGCCCGCCCCGCACAGATACGCAGTATTTT. The chain uses TRBV6-5 and TRBJ2-3; D remains ambiguous. Trimming stripped 6 bases from V and 1 base from J, with 14 bases between. The CDR3 is made up of 15 amino acids. Germline loops: CDR1 MNHEY, CDR2 SVGAGI.

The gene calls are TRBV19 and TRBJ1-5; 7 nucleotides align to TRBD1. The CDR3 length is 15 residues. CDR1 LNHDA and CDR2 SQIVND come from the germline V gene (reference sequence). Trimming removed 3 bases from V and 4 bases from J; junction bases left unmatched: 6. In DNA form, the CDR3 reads TGTGCCAGTAGTATCCGAGGGGGCCCTAATCAGCCCCAGCATTTT. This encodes CASSIRGGPNQPQHF.

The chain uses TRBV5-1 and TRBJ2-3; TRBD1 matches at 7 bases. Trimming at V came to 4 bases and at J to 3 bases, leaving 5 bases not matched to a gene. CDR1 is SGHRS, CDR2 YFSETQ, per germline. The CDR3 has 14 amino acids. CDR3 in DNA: TGCGCCAGCAGCGCCGGGGACAGAACAGATACGCAGTATTTT. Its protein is CASSAGDRTDTQYF.

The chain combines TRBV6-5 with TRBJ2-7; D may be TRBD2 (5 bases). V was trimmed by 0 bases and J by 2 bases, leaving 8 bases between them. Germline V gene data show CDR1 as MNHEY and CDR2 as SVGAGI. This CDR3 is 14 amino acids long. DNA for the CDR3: TGTGCCAGCAGTTACTCGGAACTAGCCTACGAGCAGTACTTC. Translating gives CASSYSELAYEQYF.

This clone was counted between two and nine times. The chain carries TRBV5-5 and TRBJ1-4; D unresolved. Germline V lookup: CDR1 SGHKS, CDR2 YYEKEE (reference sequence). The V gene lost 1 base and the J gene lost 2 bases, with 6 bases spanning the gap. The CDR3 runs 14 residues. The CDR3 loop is CASSLTGTNEKLFF. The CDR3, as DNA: TGTGCCAGCAGCTTGACGGGGACTAATGAAAAACTGTTTTTT.

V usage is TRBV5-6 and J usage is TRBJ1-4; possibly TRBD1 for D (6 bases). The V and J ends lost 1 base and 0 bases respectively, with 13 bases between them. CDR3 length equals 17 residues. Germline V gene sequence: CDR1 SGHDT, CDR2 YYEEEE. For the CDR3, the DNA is TGTGCCAGCAGCTTGAGGGGGTATGGCACAACTAATGAAAAACTGTTTTTT. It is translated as CASSLRGYGTTNEKLFF.